The 12 T cell receptor beta chains reported below all come from one sample, sequenced in a study of blood T cell repertoires in COVID-19. Sequencing was performed with immunoSEQ multiplex PCR; in TCRdb, only in-frame clones are kept and a portion is missing. The sample lists around 270,000 clones, 65% to 85% occurring once. The specimen sequenced was peripheral blood. The receptor source for this set is a person aged 70 to 85 with COVID-19, enrolled during active disease.

J is TRBJ1-4 and V is TRBV9; a weak D match, TRBD1 (5 bases). This CDR3 is 15 amino acids long. V was pared by 2 bases and J by 0 bases, with 8 bases between. Germline CDR1 is SGDLS and CDR2 is YYNGEE. The CDR3 here is CASSVGHPTNEKLFF. The CDR3, as DNA: TGTGCCAGCAGCGTCGGACATCCAACTAATGAAAAACTGTTTTTT.

The chain couples TRBV7-9 to TRBJ2-1; 8 nucleotides agree with TRBD2. The CDR3 covers 13 residues. Trimming at V came to 8 bases and at J to 7 bases, leaving 7 bases not matched to a gene. Germline V gene sequence: CDR1 SEHNR, CDR2 FQNEAQ (reference sequence). The CDR3 reads CASPERGTNEQFF. CDR3 coding DNA: TGTGCCAGCCCCGAGCGGGGGACTAATGAGCAGTTCTTC.

The chain recombines TRBV6-4 with TRBJ1-2; 9 bases match TRBD1. V dropped 5 bases and J dropped 6; count of bases not matched to a gene: 4. Germline lookup yields CDR1 MRHNA and CDR2 SNTAGT. The CDR3 loop spans 13 amino acids. This chain's CDR3 is CASSYTGGNGYTF. CDR3 DNA sequence: TGTGCCAGCAGTTACACAGGGGGCAATGGCTACACCTTC.

This chain connects TRBV25-1 to TRBJ1-1, with a weak D call TRBD1 (5 bases). The V end lost 8 bases, the J end lost 4 bases, and 14 bases lay between the germline ends. Per the germline V gene, CDR1 is MGHDK and CDR2 is SYGVNS. The CDR3 is made up of 13 amino acids. In DNA form, the CDR3 reads TGTGCCAGCCGGAGACAGCAGGGCACTGAAGCTTTCTTT. It specifies CASRRQQGTEAFF.

The genes are TRBV5-4 and TRBJ2-5; D may be TRBD1 (5 bases). The CDR3 length is 14 residues. CDR1 is SGHNT, CDR2 YYREEE, per germline (reference sequence). Trimming left V 6 bases short and J 5 bases short, with 17 bases between. The CDR3 sequence: CASKTQGMRETQYF. The CDR3 coding sequence is TGTGCCAGCAAAACCCAGGGAATGCGGGAGACCCAGTACTTC.

The gene calls are TRBV19 and TRBJ1-5; 8 bases line up with TRBD1. V shed 8 bases, J shed 5 bases, and the junction held 5 bases outside the gene matches. The length of the CDR3 is 13 residues. Germline assignment: CDR1 LNHDA and CDR2 SQIVND (reference sequence). The CDR3 reads CASSGTGDQPQHF. For the CDR3, the DNA is TGTGCCAGTTCCGGGACAGGTGATCAGCCCCAGCATTTT.

The chain has TRBV7-8 and TRBJ2-7, with TRBD2 identical over 12 bases. V dropped 4 bases and J dropped 7; count of bases not matched to a gene: 8. Per the germline V gene, CDR1 is SGHVS and CDR2 is FQNEAQ. There are 15 residues in the CDR3. CDR3 DNA: TGTGCCAGCAGCTCCCGGACTAGCGGGGCGTATGAGCAGTACTTC. Translation: CASSSRTSGAYEQYF.

V gene TRBV5-1 combines with J gene TRBJ1-6, with D hard to call. Germline V gene data show CDR1 as SGHRS and CDR2 as YFSETQ. V was trimmed by 0 bases and J by 0 bases, leaving 4 bases between them. The CDR3 covers 15 residues. This CDR3 is CASSLGSSYNSPLHF. The CDR3 bases are TGCGCCAGCAGCTTGGGGAGCTCCTATAATTCACCCCTCCACTTT.

V gene TRBV2 combines with J gene TRBJ1-3; 8 nucleotides align to TRBD1. The trim removed 4 bases at V and 6 bases at J, leaving 2 bases unmatched. This CDR3 is 13 amino acids long. In germline, CDR1 is SNHLY, CDR2 FYNNEI. The CDR3 reads CASSGTGKNTIYF. CDR3 sequence (DNA): TGTGCCAGCAGTGGGACAGGGAAAAACACCATATATTTT.

The chain is built from TRBV7-9 and TRBJ2-3; D perhaps matches TRBD2 (6 bases). V lost 7 bases, J lost 6 bases, and 14 bases lay in between. This CDR3 region has 13 residues. From germline, CDR1 is SEHNR and CDR2 FQNEAQ (reference sequence). The CDR3 reads CASTSAGLDTQYF. The CDR3 DNA reads as TGTGCCAGCACCTCAGCGGGCTTGGATACGCAGTATTTT.

The V call is TRBV7-2, the J call TRBJ2-5; TRBD2 matches 7 bases. Germline CDR1 is SGHTA and CDR2 is FQGNSA. The CDR3 sequence is 16 residues long. The ends lost 4 bases at V and 2 bases at J; junction bases unmatched: 10. The CDR3: CASSSGLPTSQETQYF. The CDR3 bases are TGTGCCAGCAGCTCGGGACTACCAACCTCGCAAGAGACCCAGTACTTC.

The chain's CDR3 is CASSPLAGGYEQYF. The CDR3 DNA reads as TGTGCCAGCAGCCCCCTAGCGGGAGGCTACGAGCAGTACTTC. V and J are TRBV7-2 and TRBJ2-7; 11 bases match TRBD2. This CDR3 contains 14 residues. From germline, CDR1 is SGHTA and CDR2 FQGNSA. J lost 3 bases, V lost 5 bases, and 3 bases had no gene match.